This passage covers 6 T cell receptor beta chains from one sample sequenced in a study of identical twins. A single record per CDR3 protein comes from TCRdb applying MiXCR to the 5' RACE reads. Here the sample spans just under 650,000 distinct CDR3 sequences, just over 7% being singletons. This same sample was also taken into another study, of yellow fever vaccine responses in identical twins.

Sequencing used PBMCs. These receptor sequences come from a woman aged 18-29 years in good health.

This clonotype was seen a few times. The chain is built from TRBV20-1 and TRBJ1-1; no reliable D call. V was clipped by 3 bases and J by 7 bases, with 21 bases between them. Per the germline V gene, CDR1 is DFQATT and CDR2 is SNEGSKA (reference sequence). The CDR3 totals 15 residues. The CDR3 sequence is CSASGGGWGTGEAFF. CDR3 nucleotide sequence: TGCAGTGCTAGTGGAGGAGGATGGGGAACCGGTGAAGCTTTCTTT.

This clonotype occurred many times. The V gene is TRBV7-9, the J gene TRBJ1-1, with D maybe TRBD1 (5 bases). The germline V gene encodes CDR1 SEHNR and CDR2 FQNEAQ (reference sequence). The CDR3 has 15 residues. The V gene lost 1 base and the J gene lost 3 bases, with 12 bases spanning the gap. The CDR3 loop reads CASSLEGRIYTEAFF. The CDR3 region has the DNA TGTGCCAGCAGCTTAGAGGGGAGGATATACACTGAAGCTTTCTTT.

The V and J genes are TRBV5-5 and TRBJ2-3, with D hard to call. Trimming removed 0 bases at V and 2 bases at J, with 13 bases between. Per germline, CDR1 SGHKS and CDR2 YYEKEE (reference sequence). CDR3 size: 16 residues. The CDR3 reads CASSLGERRITDTQYF. The CDR3 nucleotides read TGTGCCAGCAGCTTGGGGGAAAGAAGAATCACAGATACGCAGTATTTT.

The V call is TRBV12-3 or TRBV12-4, the J call TRBJ2-4, with TRBD2 as a possible D gene (6 bases). The CDR3 is 13 amino acids. The germline V and J ends were trimmed by 7 bases and 7 bases, with 14 bases remaining between them. This CDR3 reads CASTFGTGNIQYF. The CDR3 DNA follows: TGTGCCAGCACCTTCGGGACTGGGAACATTCAGTACTTC.

This clonotype was seen at least ten times. This rearrangement joins TRBV12-3 or TRBV12-4 to TRBJ1-5, with TRBD1 identical over 10 bases. The CDR3 length is 16 residues. The V and J ends lost 3 bases and 4 bases, in that order; junction bases with no gene match: 6. CDR3 amino acids: CASSLRTGGRNQPQHF. DNA of the CDR3: TGTGCCAGCAGTTTGAGGACAGGGGGGAGGAATCAGCCCCAGCATTTT.

This clonotype has a handful of counts. In nucleotides, the CDR3 is TGTGCCACCAGTGATTCTGGACTAGCGCCCTCCTACAATGAGCAGTTCTTC. This encodes CATSDSGLAPSYNEQFF. The chain has TRBV24-1 and TRBJ2-1, with TRBD2 matching 9 bases. CDR3 length equals 17 residues. The germline CDR1 and CDR2 sequences are KGHDR and SFDVKD. The J segment lost 0 bases and the V segment lost 2 bases, leaving 4 bases of the junction unmatched.